The present T cell receptor (beta chain) was sequenced within a study of Graves' ophthalmopathy and Graves' hyperthyroidism. The study's findings and limits: The model achieved 55% to 71% sensitivity and 72% to 85% specificity for ophthalmopathy progression.

A word on this clonotype: Antigen unknown.

Between the trimmed V and J ends, which lost 2 bases and 5 bases, there was a span of 15 bases. CDR3 length: 14 amino acids. Looked up from germline, CDR1 is DFQATT and CDR2 is SNEGSKA (reference sequence). Amplification from RNA transcripts yielded the TCR beta CDR3 regions. Second-round multiplex PCR came after a first-round RT-PCR that employed HTBI primers. Each CDR3 protein gets one entry after TCRdb re-called the multiplex PCR reads with MiXCR. The sample contains 350,000 to 400,000 distinct CDR3 sequences, approximately 15% of which appear only once. Source material: peripheral blood. This chain uses TRBV20-1 with TRBJ2-5; possibly TRBD2 for D (5 bases). The source of this sequence is a woman between 18 and 29 years old with stable Graves' hyperthyroidism. CDR3 amino acids: CSARIARRSETQYF. The CDR3, as DNA: TGCAGTGCTAGAATCGCTAGGAGGAGTGAGACCCAGTACTTC.